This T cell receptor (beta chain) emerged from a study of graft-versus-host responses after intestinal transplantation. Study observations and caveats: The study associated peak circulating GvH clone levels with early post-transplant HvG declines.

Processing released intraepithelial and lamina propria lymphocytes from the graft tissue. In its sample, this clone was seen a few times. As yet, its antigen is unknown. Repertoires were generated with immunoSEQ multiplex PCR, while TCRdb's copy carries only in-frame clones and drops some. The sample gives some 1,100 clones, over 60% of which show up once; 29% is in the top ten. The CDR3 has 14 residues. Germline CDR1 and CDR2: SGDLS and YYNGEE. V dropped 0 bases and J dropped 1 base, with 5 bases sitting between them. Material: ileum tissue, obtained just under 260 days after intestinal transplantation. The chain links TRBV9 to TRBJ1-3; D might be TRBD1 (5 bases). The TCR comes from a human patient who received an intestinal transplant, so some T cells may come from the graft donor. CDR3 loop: CASSVGQSGNTIYF. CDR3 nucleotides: TGTGCCAGCAGCGTAGGACAGTCTGGAAACACCATATATTTT.